This T cell receptor beta chain appears in the sequencing data of a study of blood T cell repertoires in COVID-19 (dated by TCRdb to 2018 to 2021). Regarding the complete study: Collaborator samples came from the United States, Italy and Spain and covered acute and convalescent phases of COVID-19. Sample metadata almost always included a de-identified subject ID, COVID-19 status, age in years and sex. The samples were drawn from the first 160 participants of the ongoing ImmuneRACE study and from over 950 subjects provided by 6 global collaborators. The prospective study material was composed of cDNA or gDNA derived from T cells, B-cell-depleted T cells, or PBMCs. Subjects who had been exposed to COVID-19, were actively infected with it, or had recovered from it provided the deeply sampled blood TCRbeta repertoires that made up the dataset. A freely available public database, intended as a resource for researchers studying the immune response to SARS-CoV-2, is where the repertoires were released. Where available, HLA class I and class II types were taken from metadata supplied by the sample provider and were not determined by assay-based typing. Overall study results and their limits: How much clinical and demographic metadata was included differed by source and by participant, and the metadata was provided uncurated.

TCRbeta CDR3 regions were amplified from genomic DNA by means of the immunoSEQ Assay, a bias-controlled multiplex PCR. The paper's data handling went like this. Within the assay, amplification of reference gene primers was used to estimate how many nucleated cells each sample contained. To quantify the absolute abundance of each unique TCRbeta CDR3 rearrangement, sequence reads were collapsed and filtered. Productive Simpson clonality was computed per sample as the square root of Simpson's diversity index over productive rearrangements. The immuneACCESS repertoire file appears here via TCRdb, limited to in-frame rearrangements. These files lack a portion of the clones; in checked studies, under half of the deficit traces to unresolved V genes, and the cause of the others is not known. The V and J calls and clone size come from that table; D and trimming were worked out from the DNA. The sample has about 130,000 clones on record, around 87% of them singletons. Clones ranked in the top ten supply approximately 3.3% of the sample.

From the cysteine up to the phenylalanine, the CDR3 has a length of 15 residues. Only the CDR3 portion is preserved as DNA: 45 bases, with reading frame beginning at the first base. From the germline V gene, CDR1 is ENHRY and CDR2 is SYGVKD. The V end loses 2 bases and the J end loses 1 base, and a stretch of 11 bases separates them. To note about this clone: It has no known antigen specificity. No base-level quality is on record; no much larger clone is a single base apart.

Each collaborating institution followed its own protocols to collect whole blood in K2EDTA tubes. For TCRbeta analysis, collaborator samples were shipped as frozen whole blood, as isolated PBMCs, or as DNA extracted from either sample type. The chain was built from TRBV10-3 and TRBJ1-1; the D gene is unclear. The origin of this receptor is a woman aged 55-75 years with acute or convalescent COVID-19. Sequencing used peripheral blood. The CDR3: CAISEPLGRNTEAFF. The nucleotide sequence reads TGTGCCATCAGTGAGCCCCTGGGGAGGAACACTGAAGCTTTCTTT.